The 14 T cell receptor beta chains below all came from one sample that was sequenced in a study of neoadjuvant anti-PD-1 for oral cavity cancer. Regarding time point: after neoadjuvant nivolumab, at surgical resection. Assay used: immunoSEQ multiplex PCR; TCRdb lists only in-frame clones, some missing. The sample contains 33,000 or so clones, just under 80% of which appear only once. Here the sequenced sample was PBMCs, taken after nivolumab (anti-PD-1) treatment. Receptors were obtained from a person aged 40 to 85 with oral cavity squamous cell carcinoma.

Only one count was recorded for this clone. The CDR3 nucleotides are TGTGCCAGCAGCTTGGTGGGGGGGGCCGAAGAGACCCAGTACTTC. Residues: CASSLVGGAEETQYF. The chain recombines TRBV5-8 with TRBJ2-5, with D tentatively TRBD2 (7 bases). The CDR3 is made up of 15 amino acids. With 0 bases removed from V and 3 bases from J, the gap between germline ends came to 12 bases. Per the germline V gene, CDR1 is SGHTS and CDR2 is YDEGEE.

The chain employs TRBV27 and TRBJ2-5; TRBD1 might be the D (6 bases). Germline-derived CDR1 and CDR2 are MNHEY and SMNVEV (reference sequence). V was clipped by 6 bases and J by 6 bases, with 17 bases between them. This CDR3 comprises 14 residues. This chain's CDR3 is CASSLQGPLQTQYF. In nucleotides, the CDR3 is TGTGCCAGCAGCCTACAGGGCCCTTTACAGACCCAGTACTTC.

The rearrangement joins TRBV5-1 to TRBJ1-2, with 7 bases matching TRBD1. J lost 1 base, V lost 4 bases, and 4 bases had no gene match. Germline V gives CDR1 SGHRS, CDR2 YFSETQ. This CDR3 is built from 14 residues. CDR3 bases: TGCGCCAGCAGCCCCGGGACAGTTAACTATGGCTACACCTTC. As protein: CASSPGTVNYGYTF.

The rearrangement joins TRBV7-2 to TRBJ1-2, with a tentative D call TRBD1 (5 bases). V shed 1 base and J shed 7 bases, with 7 bases lying between them. Germline V CDR1 and CDR2: SGHTA, FQGNSA. The CDR3 runs to 12 residues. CDR3 sequence reads: CASSLEGAGYTF. CDR3 in DNA: TGTGCCAGCAGCTTAGAAGGGGCTGGCTACACCTTC.

This rearrangement joins TRBV11-2 to TRBJ2-3; no firm D call. CDR3 size: 11 residues. Germline CDR1 is SGHAT and CDR2 is FQNNGV. V lost 8 bases and J 4 bases, leaving 7 bases between the germline ends. The CDR3 DNA sequence: TGTGCCAGCCTAGAGGCAGATACGCAGTATTTT. This translates into CASLEADTQYF.

This clone appeared a few times. The V gene is TRBV5-6, the J gene TRBJ1-6; no definite D call. The germline V gene encodes CDR1 SGHDT and CDR2 YYEEEE. V lost 3 bases and J 0 bases, leaving 13 bases between the germline ends. CDR3 size: 17 residues. The CDR3 reads CASSSVLRSSYNSPLHF. The CDR3 DNA reads TGTGCCAGCAGCTCGGTACTTCGGAGCTCCTATAATTCACCCCTCCACTTT. Based on the CDR3 plus reference TRBV5-6 and TRBJ1-6, the full variable domain is DAGVTQSPTHLIKTRGQQVTLRCSPKSGHDTVSWYQQALGQGPQFIFQYYEEEERQRGNFPDRFSGHQFPNYSSELNVNALLLGDSALYLCASSSVLRSSYNSPLHFGNGTRLTVT.

The V call is TRBV6-1, the J call TRBJ2-7; unclear D gene. Trimming removed 6 bases from V and 0 bases from J, with 15 bases in between. The CDR3 consists of 15 residues. The germline V gene encodes CDR1 MNHNS and CDR2 SASEGT. This chain's CDR3 is CASSAATRRSYEQYF. The CDR3 bases are TGTGCCAGCAGCGCCGCCACGAGGCGCTCCTACGAGCAGTACTTC.

The chain carries TRBV7-9 and TRBJ1-2; D is unresolved. CDR1 and CDR2 (germline): SEHNR, FQNEAQ (reference sequence). V shed 2 bases and J shed 8 bases, with 15 bases lying between them. This CDR3 is built from 14 residues. CDR3 protein: CASSLRQDAPGYTF. As DNA, the CDR3 is TGTGCCAGCAGCTTACGGCAGGATGCACCGGGCTACACCTTC.

CDR3 sequence reads: CAISDGGGDNEQFF. In DNA, the CDR3 is TGTGCCATCAGTGACGGCGGGGGGGACAATGAGCAGTTCTTC. This chain connects TRBV10-3 to TRBJ2-1; 9 bases match TRBD2. Germline CDR1 and CDR2: ENHRY and SYGVKD. This CDR3 is built from 14 residues. V lost 3 bases, J lost 5 bases, and 2 bases stayed unmatched.

The chain couples TRBV18 to TRBJ2-1, with D maybe TRBD2 (5 bases). V lost 6 bases, J lost 0 bases, and 15 bases lay in between. This CDR3 is 16 amino acids long. CDR1 KGHSH and CDR2 LQKENI come from the germline V gene. The CDR3: CASSREQTVSYNEQFF. As DNA, the CDR3 is TGTGCCAGCTCGAGGGAACAGACGGTCTCCTACAATGAGCAGTTCTTC. Based on the CDR3 plus reference TRBV18 and TRBJ2-1, the full variable domain is NAGVMQNPRHLVRRRGQEARLRCSPMKGHSHVYWYRQLPEEGLKFMVYLQKENIIDESGMPKERFSAEFPKEGPSILRIQQVVRGDSAAYFCASSREQTVSYNEQFFGPGTRLTVL.

The rearrangement joins TRBV7-8 to TRBJ2-2; D remains ambiguous. V dropped 5 bases and J dropped 5 bases, with 21 bases sitting between them. Germline V lookup: CDR1 SGHVS, CDR2 FQNEAQ. The CDR3 covers 17 residues. The DNA of the CDR3 is TGTGCCAGCAGCCCCCGAACAGCTCACAGTGGGACCGGGGAGCTGTTTTTT. It specifies CASSPRTAHSGTGELFF.

The rearrangement uses TRBV30 and TRBJ1-1; tentatively, D is TRBD1 (6 bases). The V gene's germline CDR1 is GTSNPN and CDR2 SVGIG (reference sequence). V was clipped by 0 bases and J by 4 bases, with 12 bases between them. The CDR3 length is 14 residues. The CDR3 DNA follows: TGTGCCTGGAGTGTACTAAGGGGGGGCACTGAAGCTTTCTTT. Translation gives CAWSVLRGGTEAFF.

V usage is TRBV30 and J usage is TRBJ1-1; D perhaps matches TRBD1 (6 bases). Germline V CDR1 and CDR2: GTSNPN, SVGIG (reference sequence). V was pared by 2 bases and J by 6 bases, with 10 bases between. The CDR3 covers 12 residues. The DNA of the CDR3 is TGTGCCTGGAGTCCAGGGGCGTCTGAAGCTTTCTTT. It codes for CAWSPGASEAFF.

The chain uses TRBV10-3 and TRBJ1-2; 8 nucleotides align to TRBD1. Germline values: CDR1 ENHRY, CDR2 SYGVKD. The CDR3 runs to 14 residues. The V and J ends lost 8 bases and 8 bases, in that order; junction bases with no gene match: 13. CDR3 sequence (DNA): TGTGCCATCTCACCCGCGCAGGGGGCTCGGGGCTACACCTTC. Residues: CAISPAQGARGYTF.